This T cell receptor beta chain was sequenced during a study of blood T cell repertoires in COVID-19. At the level of the study: COVID-19 samples from acute and convalescent phases originated in the United States, Italy and Spain.

CDR1 and CDR2 from the germline V gene are SGHRS and YFSETQ. After removal of 2 bases from V and 1 base from J, the junction contained 7 bases not matched to a gene. The CDR3 runs to 16 residues. Original processing notes: Researchers report that nucleated cell counts were estimated from reference gene primer amplification. Method: immunoSEQ multiplex PCR; TCRdb's copy keeps in-frame clones and lacks some. V, J and clone size derive from that table, while D and trimming were established from the DNA sequence. This table has under 200,000 clones, 80% to 90% appearing once. The source of this sequence is a man in his fifties or sixties with acute or convalescent COVID-19. The specimen sequenced was peripheral blood. The gene calls are TRBV5-1 and TRBJ1-1; TRBD1 matches at 8 bases. The CDR3 DNA follows: TGCGCCAGCAGCTTTGCCCCCGGGACAGGGAACACTGAAGCTTTCTTT. Translated: CASSFAPGTGNTEAFF.